This passage covers 22 T cell receptor beta chains from one sample sequenced in a study of T cells in Graves' hyperthyroidism and ophthalmopathy. RNA transcripts yielded amplified TCR beta CDR3 regions. When the TCR CDR3 underwent first-round RT-PCR, the HTBI primer set was used. One entry per CDR3 protein results from TCRdb running MiXCR on the multiplex PCR reads. In the table there are roughly 350,000 distinct CDR3 sequences, approximately 13% of which are singletons. Sequencing was performed on blood. The source of these receptors is a middle-aged woman with Graves' ophthalmopathy.

The chain has TRBV11-2 and TRBJ2-2, with D possibly being TRBD1 (5 bases). The germline gives CDR1 SGHAT, CDR2 FQNNGV. The CDR3 has 14 residues. V was pared by 1 base and J by 8 bases, with 11 bases between. The CDR3 DNA is TGTGCCAGCAGCTTAGGACAGCCCCGGGGGGAGCTGTTTTTT. Translation: CASSLGQPRGELFF.

There are many counts of this clonotype. V usage is TRBV12-3 or TRBV12-4 and J usage is TRBJ2-5, with D unclear. CDR3 length: 14 amino acids. V was shortened by 4 bases and J by 3 bases, with 12 bases between the two germline ends. CDR3 DNA: TGTGCCAGCAGTTCCCTACTCGGAGAAGAGACCCAGTACTTC. As protein: CASSSLLGEETQYF.

The chain has TRBV27 and TRBJ1-2; D gene unclear. V was clipped by 3 bases and J by 0 bases, with 11 bases between them. This CDR3 comprises 15 residues. Germline V gene data show CDR1 as MNHEY and CDR2 as SMNVEV (reference sequence). The CDR3 loop is CASSFLAQTNYGYTF. In nucleotides, the CDR3 is TGTGCCAGCAGTTTTTTGGCACAAACTAACTATGGCTACACCTTC.

The chain uses TRBV3-1 and TRBJ1-4; 8 nucleotides match TRBD1. This CDR3 region has 16 residues. The germline V gene has CDR1 LGHDT and CDR2 YNNKEL (reference sequence). Trimming removed 4 bases from V and 8 bases from J; junction bases left unmatched: 12. Written as DNA, the CDR3 is TGTGCCAGCAGCCTCTACGGAGGAGACAGGGGAGAAAAACTGTTTTTT. This gives the protein CASSLYGGDRGEKLFF. Filled out from reference TRBV3-1 and TRBJ1-4, the complete variable domain reads DTAVSQTPKYLVTQMGNDKSIKCEQNLGHDTMYWYKQDSKKFLKIMFSYNNKELIINETVPNRFSPKSPDKAHLNLHINSLELGDSAVYFCASSLYGGDRGEKLFFGSGTQLSVL.

This clonotype appeared many times. The rearrangement uses TRBV7-9 and TRBJ2-5, with a possible D match to TRBD2 (6 bases). CDR3 length: 15 amino acids. V lost 6 bases, J lost 2 bases, and 16 bases lay in between. The V gene's germline CDR1 is SEHNR and CDR2 FQNEAQ (reference sequence). DNA for the CDR3: TGTGCCAGCAGTCCGCCGGCCGGGAGACAAGAGACCCAGTACTTC. This translates into CASSPPAGRQETQYF.

This clonotype was counted between two and nine times. This may be a read error: a much more frequent sequence differs by one nucleotide. CDR3 sequence reads: CSVWGGRFGQEIQYF. DNA of the CDR3: TGCAGCGTGTGGGGAGGACGATTCGGACAAGAGATCCAGTACTTC. The V and J genes are TRBV29-1 and TRBJ2-5; D may be TRBD2 (6 bases). Germline loops: CDR1 SQVTM, CDR2 ANQGSEA. The CDR3 runs 15 residues.

Many counts were recorded for this clonotype. The rearrangement joins TRBV29-1 to TRBJ1-1; D ambiguous. CDR3 length: 12 residues. CDR1 is SQVTM and CDR2 is ANQGSEA in the germline V gene. Trimming pared 5 bases from V and 3 bases from J, leaving 10 bases between. The CDR3 region has the DNA TGCAGCGTTATTCGGACGGACACTGAAGCTTTCTTT. Residues: CSVIRTDTEAFF.

This clonotype was seen repeatedly, ten times or more. This chain links TRBV7-9 with TRBJ1-4, with a weak D call TRBD1 (6 bases). V was cut by 5 bases and J by 8 bases, with 18 bases left in between. This CDR3 has 15 residues. Germline CDR1 and CDR2: SEHNR and FQNEAQ (reference sequence). CDR3 DNA: TGTGCCAGCAGCCCATGGACAGAAAAGGGGGAAAAACTGTTTTTT. This codes for CASSPWTEKGEKLFF.

A few counts support this clonotype. This chain uses TRBV6-1 with TRBJ1-2; D gene uncertain. Germline V gene sequence: CDR1 MNHNS, CDR2 SASEGT. This CDR3 region has 12 residues. The germline V and J ends were trimmed by 8 bases and 12 bases, with 19 bases remaining between them. The CDR3 region has the DNA TGTGCCAGCGGCGGGCCGCCTCGCGGTCACACCTTC. Encoded protein: CASGGPPRGHTF.

This clonotype was observed at least ten times. The chain carries TRBV6-1 and TRBJ2-1, with 7 bases lining up with TRBD1. CDR3 length equals 14 residues. CDR1 and CDR2 from the germline V gene are MNHNS and SASEGT. V trimming: 6 bases; J trimming: 7 bases; junction bases outside the gene matches: 9. The CDR3 reads CASSYDRVGNEQFF. Here the CDR3 DNA reads TGTGCCAGCAGCTACGACAGGGTGGGGAATGAGCAGTTCTTC.

This clonotype was observed at least ten times. The chain employs TRBV28 and TRBJ2-7, with D possibly matching TRBD1 (5 bases). V lost 0 bases to trimming and J lost 2 bases, with 8 bases between them. Per germline, CDR1 MDHEN and CDR2 SYDVKM. The CDR3 is 14 residues long. The CDR3 spells CASSLWQGPYEQYF. CDR3 nucleotides: TGTGCCAGCAGTTTATGGCAGGGCCCCTACGAGCAGTACTTC.

This clonotype turned up a few times. The chain links TRBV19 to TRBJ2-1, with TRBD1 identical over 9 bases. The J segment lost 2 bases and the V segment lost 10 bases, leaving 6 bases of the junction unmatched. CDR1 is LNHDA and CDR2 is SQIVND in the germline V gene (reference sequence). This CDR3 has 14 residues. CDR3 bases: TGTGCCACTCGAACAGGGGGCACCTACAATGAGCAGTTCTTC. Protein sequence: CATRTGGTYNEQFF.

This clonotype came up a few times. The chain recombines TRBV19 with TRBJ1-2, with D tentatively TRBD1 (5 bases). This CDR3 region has 17 residues. The V and J ends lost 7 bases and 6 bases respectively, with 27 bases between them. The germline gives CDR1 LNHDA, CDR2 SQIVND (reference sequence). The CDR3 here is CASKVKGRGWEKNGYTF. The CDR3 nucleotides are TGTGCCAGTAAGGTTAAGGGGAGGGGATGGGAAAAGAATGGCTACACCTTC.

This clonotype appeared many times. The chain couples TRBV30 to TRBJ2-3, with a tentative D call TRBD2 (6 bases). This CDR3 has 14 residues. V lost 2 bases to trimming and J lost 6 bases, with 15 bases between them. CDR1 and CDR2 from the germline V gene are GTSNPN and SVGIG (reference sequence). The CDR3 reads CAWSRGGAGDTQYF. CDR3 nucleotide sequence: TGTGCCTGGAGTCGTGGCGGGGCGGGGGATACGCAGTATTTT.

This clonotype was seen a handful of times. The V and J genes are TRBV20-1 and TRBJ1-2; 10 bases line up with TRBD1. From germline, CDR1 is DFQATT and CDR2 SNEGSKA (reference sequence). This CDR3 has 19 amino acids. Trimming took 3 bases from V and 5 from J; bases not matched to a gene: 21. The CDR3 region has the DNA TGCAGTGCTAGTATCGGAAACCGGGACAGGGGTTTCCTCACTTATGGCTACACCTTC. This sequence encodes CSASIGNRDRGFLTYGYTF.

In its sample, this clonotype was seen many times. The rearrangement links TRBV30 to TRBJ1-5; D not certain. CDR3 length: 13 residues. V dropped 4 bases and J dropped 4 bases, with 11 bases sitting between them. Germline V CDR1 and CDR2: GTSNPN, SVGIG (reference sequence). The CDR3 region has the DNA TGTGCCTGGACATCAGACTCGAATCAGCCCCAGCATTTT. Protein sequence: CAWTSDSNQPQHF.

This clonotype was picked up many times. This chain connects TRBV20-1 to TRBJ2-7, with D perhaps matching TRBD2 (5 bases). From germline, CDR1 is DFQATT and CDR2 SNEGSKA (reference sequence). Trimming cost V 0 bases and J 0 bases, with 9 bases left between them. The CDR3 sequence is 14 residues long. Here the CDR3 reads CSARDVGSSYEQYF. The CDR3 nucleotides are TGCAGTGCTAGAGATGTAGGGAGCTCCTACGAGCAGTACTTC.

This clonotype has at least ten counts. This rearrangement joins TRBV12-3 or TRBV12-4 to TRBJ1-6, with D possibly being TRBD1 (6 bases). The CDR3 consists of 13 residues. V lost 3 bases and J lost 17, with 17 bases in between. As DNA, the CDR3 is TGTGCCAGCAGTTTTGAGGCCCACAGGGTTTTCCACTTT. Translated, it gives CASSFEAHRVFHF.

In this sample, this clonotype turned up many times. The chain couples TRBV27 to TRBJ2-2; a weak D match, TRBD2 (5 bases). The CDR3 contains 13 residues. Trimming stripped 0 bases from V and 7 bases from J, with 6 bases between. CDR1 is MNHEY, CDR2 SMNVEV, per germline (reference sequence). The CDR3, as DNA: TGTGCCAGCAGTTTATCAGAGGGCGGGGAGCTGTTTTTT. Protein: CASSLSEGGELFF.

V usage is TRBV7-2 and J usage is TRBJ1-3; weak D call: TRBD1 (5 bases). This CDR3 is 14 amino acids long. Between the trimmed V and J ends, which lost 5 bases and 0 bases, there was a span of 8 bases. Germline values: CDR1 SGHTA, CDR2 FQGNSA. The CDR3 region is CASSKGNSGNTIYF. The CDR3 DNA reads as TGTGCCAGCAGCAAGGGGAACTCTGGAAACACCATATATTTT.

This clonotype showed up just once. This may stem from a read error, because a much larger clone lies one nucleotide away. J is TRBJ1-1 and V is TRBV28; tentative D call: TRBD1 (6 bases). From germline, CDR1 is MDHEN and CDR2 SYDVKM. CDR3 length: 16 amino acids. The CDR3: CASSLGGAGVNTEVFF. CDR3 nucleotides: TGTGCCAGCAGTTTAGGGGGGGCTGGGGTGAACACTGAAGTTTTCTTT.

This clonotype was picked up many times. CDR3 in amino acids: CASSLTGQGNTGELFF. CDR3 coding DNA: TGTGCCAGCAGTCTTACGGGACAGGGGAACACCGGGGAGCTGTTTTTT. The chain links TRBV7-2 to TRBJ2-2; 9 bases agree with TRBD1. The CDR3 runs 16 residues. Trimming removed 6 bases from V and 1 base from J; junction bases left unmatched: 6. Germline CDR1 SGHTA, CDR2 FQGNSA.